These 14 T cell receptor beta chains were sequenced from one sample in a study of blood T cell repertoires in COVID-19. The protocol was immunoSEQ multiplex PCR, while the TCRdb copy is restricted to in-frame clones and leaves out a portion. The data hold tens of thousands of clones, with roughly 76% observed a single time. Sample: peripheral blood. All receptors derive from a woman aged 80 or older with active or convalescent COVID-19.

V gene TRBV5-4 combines with J gene TRBJ1-1; a possible D gene is TRBD1 (6 bases). Trimming cost V 4 bases and J 0 bases, with 10 bases left between them. CDR1 and CDR2 from the germline V gene are SGHNT and YYREEE (reference sequence). CDR3 length equals 14 residues. CDR3 bases: TGTGCCAGCAGCGCTACAGGGCTGAACACTGAAGCTTTCTTT. Its translation: CASSATGLNTEAFF.

The V call is TRBV9, the J call TRBJ2-1; D is perhaps TRBD1 (5 bases). This CDR3 comprises 16 residues. V was pared by 2 bases and J by 0 bases, with 12 bases between. Per the germline V gene, CDR1 is SGDLS and CDR2 is YYNGEE. The CDR3 bases are TGTGCCAGCAGCGTGGCAGGGCGCAGCTCCTACAATGAGCAGTTCTTC. Translating it yields CASSVAGRSSYNEQFF.

CDR3 sequence reads: CATHRRAGRNEQFF. CDR3 coding DNA: TGTGCCACCCACCGGAGGGCCGGAAGGAATGAGCAGTTCTTC. The chain combines TRBV28 with TRBJ2-1, with TRBD2 as a possible D gene (6 bases). The CDR3 is 14 amino acids. Germline V gene lookup returns CDR1 MDHEN and CDR2 SYDVKM. V lost 10 bases, J lost 7 bases, and 20 bases lay in between.

The genes are TRBV9 and TRBJ2-2; weak D call: TRBD2 (5 bases). The ends were cut back, 2 bases at V and 3 bases at J, with 11 bases in the middle. CDR1 and CDR2 from the germline V gene are SGDLS and YYNGEE. CDR3 length: 15 amino acids. This CDR3 reads CASSVSGKDTGELFF. The DNA for the CDR3 is TGTGCCAGCAGCGTCTCGGGGAAGGACACCGGGGAGCTGTTTTTT.

This clone was counted between two and nine times. The V call is TRBV2, the J call TRBJ2-7, with D possibly TRBD2 on 6 matching bases. Germline V gives CDR1 SNHLY, CDR2 FYNNEI. The CDR3 contains 13 residues. The germline V and J ends were trimmed by 6 bases and 2 bases, with 11 bases remaining between them. The CDR3 coding sequence is TGTGCCAGCAGGGGAGGCGGCACCTACGAGCAGTACTTC. It yields the protein CASRGGGTYEQYF.

The genes are TRBV19 and TRBJ1-5, with TRBD1 identical over 9 bases. V shed 3 bases, J shed 5 bases, and the junction held 5 bases outside the gene matches. The CDR3 consists of 15 residues. Germline-derived CDR1 and CDR2 are LNHDA and SQIVND (reference sequence). The CDR3: CASSMWGQGHQPQHF. CDR3 nucleotides: TGTGCCAGTAGTATGTGGGGACAGGGACATCAGCCCCAGCATTTT.

J is TRBJ2-5 and V is TRBV7-3; 14 bases are shared with TRBD2. The V gene end was trimmed by 5 bases and the J gene end by 4 bases; junction bases not matched to a gene: 6. Per germline, CDR1 SGHTA and CDR2 FQGTGA. The CDR3 covers 16 residues. CDR3 residues: CASSRGLAGVGETQYF. Written as DNA, the CDR3 is TGTGCCAGCAGCAGGGGACTAGCGGGAGTAGGAGAGACCCAGTACTTC.

The chain couples TRBV5-6 to TRBJ1-6, with D perhaps matching TRBD1 (5 bases). Germline CDR1 is SGHDT and CDR2 is YYEEEE. This CDR3 spans 16 amino acids. With 0 bases removed from V and 9 bases from J, the gap between germline ends came to 16 bases. CDR3 sequence reads: CASSLAAGRTGSPLHF. CDR3 in DNA: TGTGCCAGCAGCTTGGCCGCGGGACGGACGGGTTCACCCCTCCACTTT.

The rearrangement joins TRBV5-5 to TRBJ1-1, with D perhaps matching TRBD1 (6 bases). Trimming took 3 bases from V and 1 from J, leaving 13 bases between them. CDR1 and CDR2 (germline): SGHKS, YYEKEE (reference sequence). The CDR3 has 15 residues. CDR3 in amino acids: CASSWQTGPNTEAFF. Here the CDR3 DNA reads TGTGCCAGCAGCTGGCAGACAGGACCGAACACTGAAGCTTTCTTT.

Remarks on this clone: An end of the junction differs from the germline gene, which may be a read error. The chain couples TRBV6-5 to TRBJ2-7, with TRBD1 identical over 7 bases. This CDR3 is 13 amino acids long. Germline V CDR1 and CDR2: MNHEY, SVGAGI. This CDR3 reads CTSSYNRGFEQYF. As DNA, the CDR3 is TGTACCAGCAGTTACAACAGGGGATTCGAGCAGTACTTC.

The sample holds a few counts of this clone. This sequence joins TRBV19 and TRBJ2-2; D not certain. This CDR3 has 11 amino acids. Trimming cost V 9 bases and J 1 base, with 3 bases left between them. The germline V gene encodes CDR1 LNHDA and CDR2 SQIVND (reference sequence). The CDR3 protein is CASQNTGELFF. In DNA form, the CDR3 reads TGTGCCAGCCAGAACACCGGGGAGCTGTTTTTT.

J is TRBJ1-4 and V is TRBV10-3, with TRBD1 identical over 8 bases. V gave up 8 bases and J gave up 8 bases; unmatched junction bases: 10. The CDR3 runs to 14 residues. CDR1 and CDR2 (germline): ENHRY, SYGVKD. The CDR3 sequence: CAIGQTGGYEKLFF. The CDR3 DNA is TGTGCCATCGGGCAAACAGGGGGGTACGAAAAACTGTTTTTT.

This rearrangement joins TRBV7-2 to TRBJ2-3; D uncertain. Germline lookup yields CDR1 SGHTA and CDR2 FQGNSA. V dropped 3 bases and J dropped 2 bases, with 3 bases sitting between them. The CDR3 totals 12 residues. CDR3 amino acids: CASSFYTDTQYF. As DNA, the CDR3 is TGTGCCAGCAGCTTCTACACAGATACGCAGTATTTT.

This rearrangement joins TRBV5-6 to TRBJ2-7; D ambiguous. Germline V lookup: CDR1 SGHDT, CDR2 YYEEEE. V was clipped by 0 bases and J by 3 bases, with 4 bases between them. The CDR3 is 12 residues long. Here the CDR3 DNA reads TGTGCCAGCAGCTTGGTCGGCTACGAGCAGTACTTC. It yields the protein CASSLVGYEQYF.